This T cell receptor beta chain was identified in a study of blood T cell repertoires in COVID-19. Overall study context: PBMCs, B-cell-depleted T cells, or T cells were the source of the cDNA or gDNA that made up the material.

With V trimmed by 5 bases and J by 0 bases, 9 bases remained unmatched. The CDR3 is 16 residues long. Germline V gene sequence: CDR1 MNHEY, CDR2 SMNVEV (reference sequence). As processed by the authors: Counts of nucleated cells, estimated from reference gene primer amplification, were obtained. TCRdb keeps only in-frame clones here, not all; method: immunoSEQ multiplex PCR. V and J calls and clone size are given by that table; D and trimming were obtained from the DNA. The sample carries about 99,000 clones, roughly four fifths recorded once. Seattle cases were enrolled at active infection and followed longitudinally.

The V gene is TRBV27, the J gene TRBJ1-1, with TRBD1 identical over 7 bases. Material: peripheral blood. The TCR originated in an elderly man with COVID-19, enrolled during active disease. In DNA form, the CDR3 reads TGTGCCAGCAGTCACAGGGGTAGCTCCCTGAACACTGAAGCTTTCTTT. This codes for CASSHRGSSLNTEAFF.